One sample yielded the 22 T cell receptor beta chains listed below, sequenced in a study of OX40 agonist ivuxolimab in advanced cancers. The repertoire was sequenced with immunoSEQ multiplex PCR; TCRdb's copy has only in-frame clones and lacks some. Among approximately 90,000 clones listed, roughly 87% were seen once. The sequencing used CD4+ or CD8+ T cells sorted from blood, collected in a trial of the OX40 agonist ivuxolimab. These receptors all come from an adult with an advanced solid tumor such as melanoma, head and neck, liver or kidney cancer.

V usage is TRBV2 and J usage is TRBJ1-5; no reliable D call. Germline V gene lookup returns CDR1 SNHLY and CDR2 FYNNEI. Trimming removed 1 base from V and 9 bases from J, with 4 bases in between. This CDR3 contains 11 residues. CDR3 in amino acids: CASSEEGPQHF. The CDR3 region has the DNA TGTGCCAGCAGTGAAGAAGGGCCCCAGCATTTT.

This clone was seen more than once but under ten times. The chain couples TRBV2 to TRBJ2-4, with 10 bases aligning to TRBD1. The germline CDR1 and CDR2 sequences are SNHLY and FYNNEI. The CDR3 is 15 amino acids. V lost 6 bases to trimming and J lost 9 bases; unmatched junction nucleotides: 11. The CDR3 bases are TGTGCCAGCAGCCGACCGGGACAGGGGCAGGGCATTCAGTACTTC. As protein: CASSRPGQGQGIQYF.

In this sample, this clone turned up a few times. This chain joins TRBV7-2 and TRBJ1-2; 11 bases map to TRBD1. Germline V gene data show CDR1 as SGHTA and CDR2 as FQGNSA. The CDR3 sequence is 16 residues long. With 2 bases clipped from V and 4 bases from J, the junction kept 6 bases outside the gene matches. The CDR3 reads CASSLTWTGGSYGYTF. CDR3 DNA sequence: TGTGCCAGCAGCTTAACCTGGACAGGGGGCTCCTATGGCTACACCTTC.

V is TRBV4-2 and J is TRBJ1-5; D perhaps matches TRBD1 (6 bases). The CDR3 totals 16 residues. V lost 1 base to trimming and J lost 0 bases, with 10 bases between them. Per germline, CDR1 LGHNA and CDR2 YNFKEQ. For the CDR3, the DNA is TGTGCCAGCAGCCAAGTCGGAGGGGGTAGCAATCAGCCCCAGCATTTT. Its translation is CASSQVGGGSNQPQHF.

This chain uses TRBV2 with TRBJ1-5, with D maybe TRBD1 (5 bases). This CDR3 is built from 13 residues. CDR1 is SNHLY, CDR2 FYNNEI, per germline. V gave up 8 bases and J gave up 0 bases, with 8 bases separating them. CDR3 bases: TGTGCCAGCGGGGGTTATAGCAATCAGCCCCAGCATTTT. It codes for CASGGYSNQPQHF.

The rearrangement links TRBV11-2 to TRBJ1-3; 7 bases are a match to TRBD1. Germline CDR1 reads SGHAT; CDR2 reads FQNNGV. CDR3 length: 17 residues. V lost 5 bases and J lost 4; bases outside the gene matches: 14. In DNA form, the CDR3 reads TGTGCCAGCAGCCGACCGGGACAGATCAACTCGGGAAACACCATATATTTT. Encoded protein: CASSRPGQINSGNTIYF.

In the case of this clone: The same CDR3 also results from other DNA sequences found in this sample. This chain links TRBV9 with TRBJ1-6, with D maybe TRBD1 (6 bases). The CDR3 is 13 amino acids. Trimming stripped 2 bases from V and 6 bases from J, with 6 bases between. Germline V gene data show CDR1 as SGDLS and CDR2 as YYNGEE. The CDR3 DNA sequence: TGTGCCAGCAGCGTCAGGGGTAATTCACCCCTCCACTTT. Its translation is CASSVRGNSPLHF.

The chain employs TRBV18 and TRBJ2-5, with a weak D call TRBD2 (6 bases). V lost 2 bases and J lost 2, with 9 bases in between. The CDR3 is made up of 14 amino acids. The germline V gene has CDR1 KGHSH and CDR2 LQKENI. CDR3 residues: CASSPDLAQETQYF. The CDR3 nucleotides read TGTGCCAGCTCACCAGACCTAGCGCAAGAGACCCAGTACTTC.

V usage is TRBV29-1 and J usage is TRBJ2-5; TRBD2 might be the D (6 bases). V was clipped by 7 bases and J by 5 bases, with 20 bases between them. CDR3 length equals 14 residues. The germline V gene has CDR1 SQVTM and CDR2 ANQGSEA. The CDR3 spells CSASRGGGGETQYF. The DNA for the CDR3 is TGCAGCGCCTCCCGGGGCGGTGGGGGGGAGACCCAGTACTTC.

This chain joins TRBV6-1 and TRBJ1-5; D is uncertain. This CDR3 has 14 amino acids. With 5 bases removed from V and 5 bases from J, the gap between germline ends came to 13 bases. Per the germline V gene, CDR1 is MNHNS and CDR2 is SASEGT. The CDR3 nucleotides are TGTGCCAGCAGTTCTTTTGACATCGATCAGCCCCAGCATTTT. Translated: CASSSFDIDQPQHF.

J is TRBJ2-7 and V is TRBV18; perhaps TRBD2 as D (6 bases). V lost 4 bases and J 1 base, leaving 8 bases between the germline ends. The CDR3 spans 13 residues. CDR1 is KGHSH, CDR2 LQKENI, per germline. CDR3 bases: TGTGCCAGCTCACTAGCGGCTTCCTACGAGCAGTACTTC. This sequence encodes CASSLAASYEQYF.

The chain uses TRBV4-1 and TRBJ2-5, with TRBD2 identical over 11 bases. This CDR3 has 15 amino acids. The V and J ends lost 4 bases and 5 bases, in that order; junction bases with no gene match: 6. The germline V gene encodes CDR1 MGHRA and CDR2 YSYEKL. The CDR3 loop reads CASSPTSGGVETQYF. DNA of the CDR3: TGCGCCAGCAGCCCCACTAGCGGGGGTGTGGAGACCCAGTACTTC.

This chain connects TRBV10-3 to TRBJ1-4, with TRBD1 matching over 7 bases. The trim removed 0 bases at V and 8 bases at J, leaving 6 bases unmatched. The germline V gene encodes CDR1 ENHRY and CDR2 SYGVKD. The CDR3 contains 15 residues. The CDR3 loop is CAISESGGTEEKLFF. CDR3 in DNA: TGTGCCATCAGTGAGTCGGGGGGGACAGAGGAAAAACTGTTTTTT.

V and J are TRBV30 and TRBJ2-5; D uncertain. Per germline, CDR1 GTSNPN and CDR2 SVGIG (reference sequence). This CDR3 is built from 14 residues. V was shortened by 1 base and J by 5 bases, with 14 bases between the two germline ends. Here the CDR3 reads CAWSATRARETQYF. The CDR3 DNA sequence: TGTGCCTGGAGTGCCACCCGGGCGCGGGAGACCCAGTACTTC.

V usage is TRBV7-8 and J usage is TRBJ2-1; TRBD1 or TRBD2 may be the D gene (5 bases each). The V end was cut by 3 bases, the J end by 6 bases, with 18 bases between. Germline assignment: CDR1 SGHVS and CDR2 FQNEAQ. The CDR3 is 16 residues long. The CDR3: CASSFAQRGRFNEQFF. Written as DNA, the CDR3 is TGTGCCAGCAGCTTTGCCCAGAGGGGTAGGTTCAATGAGCAGTTCTTC.

The V and J genes are TRBV7-8 and TRBJ2-7; either TRBD1 or TRBD2 may supply D (5 bases each). The V gene lost 4 bases and the J gene lost 7 bases, with 20 bases spanning the gap. Germline lookup yields CDR1 SGHVS and CDR2 FQNEAQ. This CDR3 contains 15 residues. The CDR3 is CASSSQGSLAGEQYF. The DNA of the CDR3 is TGTGCCAGCAGCTCCCAGGGATCCCTAGCTGGAGAGCAGTACTTC.

The chain has TRBV6-1 and TRBJ1-4; TRBD1 might be the D (5 bases). The CDR3 loop spans 14 amino acids. Germline V gene lookup returns CDR1 MNHNS and CDR2 SASEGT. Trimming took off 2 bases at V and 8 bases at J, with 12 bases between the two ends. The CDR3 nucleotides read TGTGCCAGCAGTGAACCAGGGTATACGGAAAAACTGTTTTTT. Its protein is CASSEPGYTEKLFF.

Worth noting for this clone: Germline is not matched at one junction end, which may reflect a read error. The chain has TRBV15 and TRBJ1-2; 8 nucleotides line up with TRBD1. The V gene's germline CDR1 is LNHNV and CDR2 YYDKDF (reference sequence). The CDR3 consists of 14 residues. The CDR3 here is CATSRDSGGDGYTF. CDR3 nucleotides: TGTGCCACCAGCCGAGATTCAGGGGGCGATGGCTACACCTTC.

This clone occurred a few times. The chain's CDR3 is CALSGSVGQPQHF. CDR3 nucleotides: TGTGCCTTATCTGGATCCGTCGGACAGCCCCAGCATTTT. The genes are TRBV30 and TRBJ1-5; unclear D gene. CDR1 GTSNPN and CDR2 SVGIG come from the germline V gene (reference sequence). The germline V and J ends were trimmed by 7 bases and 7 bases, with 17 bases remaining between them. This CDR3 is 13 amino acids long.

In DNA, the CDR3 is TGTGCCAGCAGCAAAGGGGGCGCAGAGACCCAGTACTTC. Its protein is CASSKGGAETQYF. The V gene is TRBV7-3, the J gene TRBJ2-5; the match to TRBD1 covers 7 bases. CDR3 length: 13 amino acids. Germline values: CDR1 SGHTA, CDR2 FQGTGA. V lost 5 bases to trimming and J lost 4 bases; unmatched junction nucleotides: 4.

V usage is TRBV7-9 and J usage is TRBJ1-2; a weak D match, TRBD1 (6 bases). The CDR3 has 12 amino acids. V shed 5 bases and J shed 9 bases, with 13 bases lying between them. The V gene's germline CDR1 is SEHNR and CDR2 FQNEAQ (reference sequence). CDR3 region: CASSTRQARYTF. The CDR3 nucleotides read TGTGCCAGCAGCACGAGACAGGCTCGCTACACCTTC.

This clone was recorded at least ten times. This chain's CDR3 is CASSPTDLGQPQHF. The CDR3 region has the DNA TGCGCCAGCAGCCCGACGGACTTGGGCCAGCCCCAGCATTTT. The chain combines TRBV4-1 with TRBJ1-5; D is uncertain. The CDR3 length is 14 residues. Germline values: CDR1 MGHRA, CDR2 YSYEKL. Trimming removed 4 bases at V and 7 bases at J, with 14 bases between.